This TCR beta chain is drawn from a study of blood T cell repertoires in COVID-19. Study-wide background: COVID-19 samples collected from the United States, Italy and Spain covered acute and convalescent phases. T cells, B-cell-depleted T cells, or PBMCs provided the cDNA or gDNA that served as material.

Per the original data handling: Researchers report that nucleated cell counts were estimated from reference gene primer amplification. Data came from immunoSEQ multiplex PCR; TCRdb stores just in-frame clones and leaves some out. V, J and clone size were drawn from that table, and D and trimming were deduced from the DNA. The profile shows about 34,000 clones, about 74% of them singletons. From germline, CDR1 is LNHNV and CDR2 YYDKDF (reference sequence). Between the trimmed V and J ends, which lost 5 bases and 3 bases, there was a span of 14 bases. The CDR3 extends over 14 amino acids. Sample: peripheral blood. The J gene is TRBJ2-7, the V gene TRBV15; the D gene is possibly TRBD1 (6 bases). The clonotype was recovered from a human donor in a cohort sampled during active COVID-19. The CDR3 DNA sequence: TGTGCCACCAGCTCCGTGACAGGACTCTACGAGCAGTACTTC. Its translation is CATSSVTGLYEQYF. The full variable domain, in which reference TRBV15 and TRBJ2-7 provide the parts outside the CDR3, is DAMVIQNPRYQVTQFGKPVTLSCSQTLNHNVMYWYQQKSSQAPKLLFHYYDKDFNNEADTPDNFQSRRPNTSFCFLDIRSPGLGDTAMYLCATSSVTGLYEQYFGPGTRLTVT.